Below, one T cell receptor (beta chain) is given with its context. Its antigen is unidentified. Treatment noted: some 20 received Ad26.COV2.S at low or high dose, single or two shots; 5 received placebo; per-sample allocation not given. Sampling was done on day 63 after the first vaccine or placebo injection. Donation came from an adult in Boston who was aged 18-55 years. Sequenced by immunoSEQ multiplex PCR; TCRdb stores in-frame clones only, minus some. This table has about 680,000 clones, around 90% appearing once. The sample originates from a study of Ad26.COV2.S vaccination and SARS-CoV-2 variants. Study-wide background: A COV1001 Ad26.COV2.S trial-arm participant provided the sample. Whole-study results and caveats: Researchers reported similar non-spike TCR breadth in vaccine and placebo recipients.

The clonotype comes from a person between 18 and 59 years old who received the Ad26.COV2.S COVID-19 vaccine or a placebo. The source was peripheral blood, collected in a trial of Ad26.COV2.S vaccine versus placebo.

The CDR3 nucleotides are TGTGCCAGTAGTATATCCGGGGAGGGCTCTAATTCACCCCTCCACTTT. This encodes CASSISGEGSNSPLHF. This chain connects TRBV19 to TRBJ1-6; D is ambiguous. V lost 2 bases and J 6 bases, leaving 14 bases between the germline ends. Per the germline V gene, CDR1 is LNHDA and CDR2 is SQIVND (reference sequence). There are 16 residues in the CDR3.